This is a list of T cell receptor beta chains from one sample in a study of cytomegalovirus exposure and HLA in healthy donors. This table comes from immunoSEQ multiplex PCR, and its TCRdb copy is limited to in-frame clones, with some not included. The table lists 140,000 to 150,000 clones. Sample: PBMCs. The receptors derive from a male donor in good health and CMV-seronegative. Both conserved end residues are part of each CDR3. Fields, in order: CDR3 protein, CDR3 DNA, D gene, J gene, V gene. The D gene is left open where the match is weak.

CAWTGPAGTEAFF,TGTGCCTGGACAGGGCCAGCGGGCACTGAAGCTTTCTTT,.,TRBJ1-1,TRBV30
CASWGGTGELFF,TGTGCCAGCTGGGGGGGGACCGGGGAGCTGTTTTTT,TRBD2,TRBJ2-2,TRBV6-6
CASSRLYEQYF,TGTGCCAGCAGTCGTCTATACGAGCAGTACTTC,.,TRBJ2-7,TRBV27
CASSQRLAGGREEFF,TGTGCCAGCAGCCAAAGACTAGCGGGGGGGCGGGAGGAGTTCTTC,TRBD2,TRBJ2-1,TRBV13
CASSEVQGLFSGNTIYF,TGTGCCAGCAGTGAAGTACAGGGGCTATTCTCTGGAAACACCATATATTTT,TRBD1,TRBJ1-3,TRBV2
CASSTSGDRTEAFF,TGTGCCAGCAGCACGTCGGGGGATCGTACTGAAGCTTTCTTT,.,TRBJ1-1,TRBV9
CASNPLPLRGRNYGYTF,TGCGCCAGCAATCCACTACCCCTCAGGGGGCGTAACTATGGCTACACCTTC,TRBD1,TRBJ1-2,TRBV5-1
CASSLRNGQGNFYEQYF,TGTGCCAGCAGCTTAAGGAACGGACAGGGGAATTTCTACGAGCAGTACTTC,TRBD1,TRBJ2-7,TRBV7-9
CASSFRSTGELFF,TGTGCCAGCAGCTTCCGTTCCACCGGGGAGCTGTTTTTT,.,TRBJ2-2,TRBV11-3
CAIRDSGGDYNEQFF,TGTGCCATCAGGGATAGCGGGGGTGACTACAATGAGCAGTTCTTC,TRBD2,TRBJ2-1,TRBV10-3
CASSSWVRGKAFF,TGTGCCAGCAGTTCGTGGGTTCGGGGTAAAGCTTTCTTT,.,TRBJ1-1,TRBV7-8
CASSLDYRVGYTF,TGCGCCAGCAGCTTGGACTACAGGGTTGGCTACACCTTC,.,TRBJ1-2,TRBV5-1
CATSRRTGTTEAFF,TGTGCCACCAGCAGAAGAACGGGGACTACTGAAGCTTTCTTT,.,TRBJ1-1,TRBV15
CASSASGWGTDTQYF,TGTGCCAGCAGTGCTAGCGGTTGGGGCACAGATACGCAGTATTTT,TRBD2,TRBJ2-3,TRBV6-5
CAWKKTGVQETQYF,TGTGCCTGGAAGAAAACCGGGGTCCAAGAGACCCAGTACTTC,.,TRBJ2-5,TRBV30
CASSETLEYF,TGTGCCAGCAGTGAAACGTTAGAGTACTTC,.,TRBJ2-7,TRBV2
CASSQDRANSGNTIYF,TGTGCCAGCAGCCAAGACAGGGCGAACTCTGGAAACACCATATATTTT,.,TRBJ1-3,TRBV4-2
CASSFQGAVDTQYF,TGTGCCAGCAGCTTCCAGGGGGCGGTGGATACGCAGTATTTT,TRBD1,TRBJ2-3,TRBV5-6
CASSDSTYEQYF,TGTGCCAGCAGTGACTCCACCTACGAGCAGTACTTC,.,TRBJ2-7,TRBV6-4
CASRDSLNTEAFF,TGTGCCAGCCGGGACAGTTTGAACACTGAAGCTTTCTTT,TRBD1,TRBJ1-1,TRBV28
CASSPVVTLRTGTYLLNQPQHF,TGTGCCAGTAGTCCGGTGGTTACGTTACGGACAGGGACGTATTTGCTGAATCAGCCCCAGCATTTT,TRBD1,TRBJ1-5,TRBV19
CASRGTGLTEQFF,TGTGCCAGCAGGGGGACAGGGTTAACCGAGCAGTTCTTC,TRBD1,TRBJ2-1,TRBV6-5
CASSLEASNEKLFF,TGTGCCAGCAGCCTTGAGGCTTCTAATGAAAAACTGTTTTTT,.,TRBJ1-4,TRBV7-9
CASSIPAGGAGNEQFF,TGTGCCAGTAGTATCCCAGCGGGGGGGGCTGGCAATGAGCAGTTCTTC,TRBD2,TRBJ2-1,TRBV19
CASSLEGLGAQPQHF,TGTGCCAGCAGCTTAGAGGGCCTTGGGGCTCAGCCCCAGCATTTT,.,TRBJ1-5,TRBV7-9
CASSETGHSNQPQHF,TGTGCCAGCAGTGAAACAGGGCATAGCAATCAGCCCCAGCATTTT,.,TRBJ1-5,TRBV2
CASGLNRGYENTGELFF,TGTGCTAGTGGTTTGAACAGGGGTTATGAGAACACCGGGGAGCTGTTTTTT,TRBD1,TRBJ2-2,TRBV12-5
CASSIGQGVRYQETQYF,TGTGCCAGTAGTATAGGGCAGGGGGTCCGGTACCAAGAGACCCAGTACTTC,TRBD1,TRBJ2-5,TRBV19
CASSVAGNQPQHF,TGTGCCAGCAGTGTCGCAGGGAATCAGCCCCAGCATTTT,.,TRBJ1-5,TRBV25-1
CASSYGAGAENSPLHF,TGCGCCAGCAGCTATGGGGCGGGGGCGGAAAATTCACCCCTCCACTTT,.,TRBJ1-6,TRBV5-1
CASSVDSSYEQYF,TGTGCCAGCAGCGTTGACAGCTCCTACGAGCAGTACTTC,.,TRBJ2-7,TRBV9
CAWIQTGGRRYEQYF,TGTGCCTGGATTCAAACAGGGGGGCGCCGCTACGAGCAGTACTTC,TRBD1,TRBJ2-7,TRBV30
CASSFIQSYGYTF,TGTGCCAGCAGTTTCATCCAGTCTTATGGCTACACCTTC,.,TRBJ1-2,TRBV28
CASSLGTSNEQFF,TGCGCCAGCAGCTTGGGGACTAGCAATGAGCAGTTCTTC,TRBD2,TRBJ2-1,TRBV5-1
CASSPLTSGRQTQYF,TGTGCCAGCAGTCCCCTGACTAGCGGGAGGCAGACCCAGTACTTC,TRBD2,TRBJ2-5,TRBV2
CSVEDRVYGYTF,TGCAGCGTTGAAGATCGCGTCTACGGCTACACCTTC,.,TRBJ1-2,TRBV29-1
CASGWTGEAFF,TGTGCCAGCGGGTGGACAGGTGAAGCTTTCTTT,TRBD1,TRBJ1-1,TRBV28
CAWTISPGNNQPQHF,TGTGCCTGGACTATATCCCCCGGGAACAATCAGCCCCAGCATTTT,.,TRBJ1-5,TRBV30
CASSQDQDRGYNEQFF,TGTGCCAGCAGCCAAGATCAGGACAGGGGTTACAATGAGCAGTTCTTC,TRBD1,TRBJ2-1,TRBV4-2